The T cell receptor (beta chain) under discussion was sequenced for a study of blood T cell repertoires in COVID-19 (dated by TCRdb to between 2020 and 2021). Describing the broader study: The collaborator samples originated in the United States, Italy and Spain and spanned the acute and convalescent phases of COVID-19. The material from the prospective study consisted of cDNA or gDNA derived from T cells, B-cell-depleted T cells, or PBMCs. The repertoires were released in a freely available public database meant as a resource for research on the immune response to SARS-CoV-2. Where available, HLA class I and class II types were taken from metadata supplied by the sample provider and were not determined by assay-based typing. Samples came from the ongoing ImmuneRACE study (first 160 participants) plus 1,254 subjects from 6 global collaborators. A de-identified subject ID, COVID-19 status, age in years and sex were almost always included in the sample metadata. The dataset comprised deeply sampled blood TCRbeta repertoires from subjects exposed to, actively infected with, or recovered from COVID-19.

A second Seattle source provided samples from volunteer blood donors who had recovered from COVID-19. Whole blood was collected in K2EDTA tubes by collaborating institutions according to the institutions' own protocols. Collaborator samples were shipped for TCRbeta analysis as frozen whole blood, isolated PBMCs, or DNA extracted from either sample type. Comment on this clone: This clone's antigen is unknown. No base-level quality is on record; no much larger clone is a single base apart.

V is shortened by 1 base, J by 0 bases, and the region joining them spans 11 bases. Spanning cysteine to phenylalanine, the CDR3 consists of 16 amino acids. Left in the record is the CDR3 DNA by itself, 48 bases read in frame from the first base. Sequences MNHNS (CDR1) and SASEGT (CDR2) are obtained from the germline V gene. The investigation overall reported the following: The amount of clinical and demographic metadata varied by source and participant and was provided uncurated.

TCRbeta CDR3 regions were amplified from genomic DNA by means of the immunoSEQ Assay, a bias-controlled multiplex PCR. Per the source publication's procedure: Nucleated cell counts per sample were estimated from amplification of reference gene primers within the assay. To quantify the absolute abundance of each unique TCRbeta CDR3 rearrangement, sequence reads were collapsed and filtered. For each sample, productive Simpson clonality was calculated as the square root of Simpson's diversity index across productive rearrangements. TCRdb's version of the immuneACCESS table is confined to in-frame rearrangements and falls short of the full clone set. An unresolved V gene accounts for under half of the shortfall where checked; the remainder is of unknown origin. The V and J calls and the clone size are those of that table, but D and trimming were determined from the DNA. This sample holds approximately 250,000 clones; around 86% were observed only once. Approximately 2.1% of the sample is taken by the ten largest.

The clonotype comes from a young man who had recovered from COVID-19. What was sequenced was peripheral blood. Recombination joined TRBV6-1 with TRBJ2-3, and perhaps TRBD2 as D gene, on 5 matching bases. In nucleotides, the sequence is TGTGCCAGCAGTGAAGGTTCTCGCGGGAGCACAGATACGCAGTATTTT. Translated, this is CASSEGSRGSTDTQYF.